This is a list of T cell receptor beta chains from one sample in a study of cytomegalovirus exposure and HLA in healthy donors. Only in-frame clones appear in the TCRdb table, and some are missing; sequencing was by immunoSEQ multiplex PCR. The specimen's table records 56,000 or so clones. Material: PBMCs. The receptor source for this set is a female donor in good health and CMV-seronegative. CDR3s include the opening cysteine and the closing phenylalanine or tryptophan. The order of the fields is V gene, D gene, J gene, CDR3 DNA, CDR3 protein. A D gene is named only where the DNA matches it firmly.

>TRBV5-6|-|TRBJ1-5
TGTGCCAGCAGCTTGGTAGAGTCGGTGCCCCAGCATTTT
CASSLVESVPQHF
>TRBV29-1|TRBD1|TRBJ1-2
TGCAGCGTAAGGACAGGGGGCGGCTACACCTTC
CSVRTGGGYTF
>TRBV28|TRBD1|TRBJ1-2
TGTGCCAGCACCCCTTGGGGACCCTCAGGGGGCTATGGCTACACCTTC
CASTPWGPSGGYGYTF
>TRBV29-1|TRBD1|TRBJ1-1
TGCAGCGCAGACGTGAGACAGGGTGAAGCTTTCTTT
CSADVRQGEAFF
>TRBV5-1|-|TRBJ2-7
TGCGCCAGCAGCCGTAGTCCACAGGGCGCTGGCGAGCAGTACTTC
CASSRSPQGAGEQYF
>TRBV5-1|-|TRBJ2-3
TGCGCCAGCAGCTTGGTTGCGTTCACAGATACGCAGTATTTT
CASSLVAFTDTQYF
>TRBV6-5|TRBD2|TRBJ2-1
TGTGCCAGCAGGATCGGACTAGCGGGGAATGAGCAGTTCTTC
CASRIGLAGNEQFF
>TRBV19|TRBD1|TRBJ1-4
TGTGCCAGTAGTATTGGGACAGGGATTGGTGAAAAACTGTTTTTT
CASSIGTGIGEKLFF
>TRBV6-5|-|TRBJ1-5
TGTGCCAGCAGTTACAGGGAGAATCAGCCCCAGCATTTT
CASSYRENQPQHF
>TRBV6-5|-|TRBJ2-2
TGTGCCAGCAGTTACTCGGGGGGTGTCGGGGAGCTGTTTTTT
CASSYSGGVGELFF
>TRBV7-8|TRBD1|TRBJ2-7
TGTGCCAGCAGCCCCGACAGGGACGAGCAGTACTTC
CASSPDRDEQYF
>TRBV5-4|TRBD2|TRBJ2-7
TGTGCCAGCAGCTTGGGCGGGGGTATAAACGAGCAGTACTTC
CASSLGGGINEQYF
>TRBV4-1|-|TRBJ1-4
TGCGCCAGCAGCCAAGTCATTGGCAGAAAAAATGAAAAACTGTTTTTT
CASSQVIGRKNEKLFF
>TRBV29-1|TRBD1|TRBJ1-1
TGCAGCGTTAAAGACAGGGAAGAAGCTTTCTTT
CSVKDREEAFF
>TRBV30|-|TRBJ1-1
TGTGCCTGGAGTGGAGGGGGAGAGGCTTTCTTT
CAWSGGGEAFF
>TRBV4-3|-|TRBJ2-1
TGCGCCAGCAGCCATGGACCCCGGGAGAATGAGCAGTTCTTC
CASSHGPRENEQFF
>TRBV25-1|TRBD1|TRBJ2-5
TGTGCCAGCAGTACCCTAACAGGGGGCGGAGAGACCCAGTACTTC
CASSTLTGGGETQYF
>TRBV4-2|-|TRBJ2-5
TGTGCCAGCAGCCAAGATACGCGACTAGATAGGGAGACCCAGTACTTC
CASSQDTRLDRETQYF
>TRBV18|-|TRBJ1-1
TGTGCCAGCTCACCTCAGGTCGGGGGAAACACTGAAGCTTTCTTT
CASSPQVGGNTEAFF
>TRBV19|TRBD2|TRBJ2-1
TGTGCCAGTACTTCTTTAGCGGGGGGGCCGCCCCCGTTCTTC
CASTSLAGGPPPFF
>TRBV9|-|TRBJ1-1
TGTGCCAGCAGCCCCCAACCCGGCGGAGGGATTGGGGGGGACACTGAAGCTTTCTTT
CASSPQPGGGIGGDTEAFF
>TRBV27|-|TRBJ1-1
TGTGCCAGCAGTTTATCCTGGACAGCGAACACTGAAGCTTTCTTT
CASSLSWTANTEAFF
>TRBV5-4|TRBD2|TRBJ2-5
TGTGCCAGCAGCCCCCAACTAGCGGGAGCAGAGACCCAGTACTTC
CASSPQLAGAETQYF
>TRBV27|-|TRBJ2-3
TGTGCCAGCAGTCGGTCAGCAGGGCGGGGAATCACAGATACGCAGTATTTT
CASSRSAGRGITDTQYF
>TRBV7-8|TRBD2|TRBJ2-7
TGTGCCAGCAGCTACCAGCGGGAGGGAAGTGAGCAGTACTTC
CASSYQREGSEQYF
>TRBV5-1|TRBD2|TRBJ2-7
TGCGCCAGCAGCTTGGTGCCAGCGGGAGTGAGCGAGCAGTACTTC
CASSLVPAGVSEQYF
>TRBV9|TRBD1|TRBJ1-1
TGTGCCAGCAGCGTAAGGGACAGCAGATATGAAGCTTTCTTT
CASSVRDSRYEAFF
>TRBV5-1|-|TRBJ2-7
TGCGCCAGCAGCCTGGGACTCGCTCCCTACGAGCAGTACTTC
CASSLGLAPYEQYF
>TRBV7-3|-|TRBJ2-3
TGTGCCAGCAGCCTCGGACAGATCACAGATACGCAGTATTTT
CASSLGQITDTQYF
>TRBV25-1|-|TRBJ2-2
TGTGCCAGCGGAGGAACCGGGGAGCTGTTTTTT
CASGGTGELFF
>TRBV28|TRBD2|TRBJ2-5
TGTGCCAGCAGTTTAGGCAGCGGGGGGGAACAAGAGACCCAGTACTTC
CASSLGSGGEQETQYF
>TRBV4-2|TRBD2|TRBJ2-3
TGTGCCAGCAGCCAAGATCGGGGACTAGCGGGGCTCAGGGATACGCAGTATTTT
CASSQDRGLAGLRDTQYF
>TRBV5-5|-|TRBJ2-7
TGTGCCAGCAGCTTTCCGGGATTCAAAGAGCAGTACTTC
CASSFPGFKEQYF
>TRBV27|-|TRBJ1-2
TGTGCCAGCCGTCAGGCTAACTATGGCTACACCTTC
CASRQANYGYTF
>TRBV6-1|TRBD1|TRBJ2-5
TGTGCCAGCGGGGGGGGACAGGGGATTGGGGAGACCCAGTACTTC
CASGGGQGIGETQYF
>TRBV13|-|TRBJ1-1
TGTGCCAGCAGCTTAGGCCTGGGGGGAAGACACACTGAAGCTTTCTTT
CASSLGLGGRHTEAFF
>TRBV19|TRBD2|TRBJ2-1
TGTGCCAGTAGTACTTGGACTAGCGGGAGGGAGAACGAGCAGTTCTTC
CASSTWTSGRENEQFF
>TRBV4-2|TRBD1|TRBJ1-6
TGTGCCAGCAGCCAGGCCTGGGACAGCTATAATTCACCCCTCCACTTT
CASSQAWDSYNSPLHF
>TRBV10-3|TRBD1|TRBJ1-5
TGTGCCATCAGTGGGGACAGGCGGCGAAGCAATCAGCCCCAGCATTTT
CAISGDRRRSNQPQHF
>TRBV11-3|-|TRBJ2-7
TGTGCCAGCAGCTTAGGGCTAGGCCCTAACTACGAGCAGTACTTC
CASSLGLGPNYEQYF
>TRBV5-4|TRBD1|TRBJ2-7
TGTGCCAGCAGCCAAACAGGGGTGGGCGAGCAGTACTTC
CASSQTGVGEQYF
>TRBV5-4|-|TRBJ2-1
TGTGCCAGCAGCCTGGTCAACTTCAATGAGCAGTTCTTC
CASSLVNFNEQFF
>TRBV5-1|-|TRBJ1-2
TGCGCCAGCAGCTTGGCAGACTTTAACTATGGCTACACCTTC
CASSLADFNYGYTF
>TRBV6-5|TRBD2|TRBJ2-7
TGTGCCAGCAGTTACTACGGCGGGAGTGGAACCTACGAGCAGTACTTC
CASSYYGGSGTYEQYF
>TRBV9|TRBD1|TRBJ2-2
TGTGCCAGCAGCGTAGTGGTAGGGGGCAACACCGGGGAGCTGTTTTTT
CASSVVVGGNTGELFF
>TRBV7-6|TRBD1|TRBJ2-1
TGTGCCAGCAGCTTAGGGACAGGGGTGGATGAGCAGTTCTTC
CASSLGTGVDEQFF
>TRBV4-1|-|TRBJ1-6
TGCGCCAGCAGCCAAGATCGTCTCAGGAATTCACCCCTCCACTTT
CASSQDRLRNSPLHF
>TRBV5-1|TRBD1|TRBJ2-2
TGCGCCAGCAGCTCCACGACAGGGCCCGGGGAGCTGTTTTTT
CASSSTTGPGELFF
>TRBV19|TRBD1|TRBJ1-1
TGTGCCAGTAGTATAACCGGGACAGGGCTAGGAGGCACTGAAGCTTTCTTT
CASSITGTGLGGTEAFF
>TRBV6-5|-|TRBJ2-2
TGCGCCAGCTCCAGGGTTCCCGGGGAGCTGTTTTTT
CASSRVPGELFF
>TRBV7-8|-|TRBJ1-1
TGTGCCAGCAGCAGGGGTTCGAACACTGAAGCTTTCTTT
CASSRGSNTEAFF
>TRBV7-2|-|TRBJ2-7
TGTGCCAGCAGCCCGATATATCGGGGACACTACGAGCAGTACTTC
CASSPIYRGHYEQYF
>TRBV7-9|-|TRBJ2-5
TGTGCCAGCAGCGGCTGGTCCCGTGAGACCCAGTACTTC
CASSGWSRETQYF
>TRBV2|-|TRBJ1-1
TGTGCCAGCAGTGTGGCAGGAGGCCTGACTGAAGCTTTCTTT
CASSVAGGLTEAFF
>TRBV6-4|TRBD1|TRBJ1-2
TGTGCCAGCAGTTTACAGGGGGGAGTCGGCTACACCTTC
CASSLQGGVGYTF